This TCR beta chain was retrieved from a study of cytomegalovirus exposure and HLA in healthy donors. Germline-derived CDR1 and CDR2 are MNHEY and SMNVEV (reference sequence). This CDR3 has 16 amino acids. The J segment lost 1 base and the V segment lost 7 bases, leaving 7 bases of the junction unmatched. This clone was seen a single time. Antigen unknown. The PCR was carried out with 60 Vbeta primers and 13 Jbeta primers. Repertoires were generated with immunoSEQ multiplex PCR, while TCRdb's copy carries only in-frame clones and drops some. The sample comprises a few hundred thousand clones, over 90% of which are singletons, and approximately 1.5% rests with the top ten. The study, taken as a whole, reports: For presence/absence analyses, sequencing depth was assumed to be roughly uniform across donors.

The chain has TRBV27 and TRBJ2-7; 13 bases are a match to TRBD2. This clonotype was sampled from a girl aged 2-10 years in good health and CMV-seronegative. The source material was PBMCs. The CDR3 nucleotides read TGTGCCAGCACCCTATCGGGACTAGCGGGGTCCTACGAGCAGTACTTC. Its protein product is CASTLSGLAGSYEQYF.